The T cell receptor (beta chain) under discussion was sequenced for a study of CXCR3-negative and CXCR3-positive naive CD8 T cells. Overall study context: Roughly 135 million TRB reads were obtained overall (about 1.5 +/- 0.3 million per library). Study findings and constraints: Naive cells with CXCR3 showed TRB CDR3s that were more hydrophobic than those in CXCR3-negative naive cells.

The CDR3 extends over 12 amino acids. Germline CDR1 SQVTM, CDR2 ANQGSEA. Naive CD8+ T cells carried a CD45RO-CCR7+CD27+CD95- phenotype. UMI-labeled 5' RACE yielded the TRB cDNA libraries. Reanalyzing the 5' RACE reads, TCRdb keeps one entry per CDR3 protein, without DNA. The sample includes fewer than 10,000 distinct CDR3 sequences. To note about this clonotype: Its antigen is still unknown.

The sample was naive CXCR3- CD8+ T cells from blood. This sample's subset: CD45RO-CCR7+CD27+CD95- naive CD8+ T cells lacking CXCR3 (TNR3-). This sequence joins TRBV29-1 and TRBJ2-1; TCRdb reports TRBD2, a call that lacks DNA to check it against. This sequence originates from a human donor in good health. Some clones in this sample may be carry-over from other donors' samples. The CDR3 loop reads CSVQVRAHEQFF.